This T cell receptor (beta chain) appears in the sequencing data of a study of T cell changes during pregnancy in multiple sclerosis. The assay was immunoSEQ multiplex PCR, and TCRdb's table has in-frame clones only and misses some. The sample holds fewer than 20,000 clones, roughly 84% seen once. The germline CDR1 and CDR2 sequences are SNHLY and FYNNEI. This CDR3 region has 12 residues. Trimming stripped 2 bases from V and 3 bases from J, with 3 bases between. Source: CD8+ T cells from peripheral blood mononuclear cells, taken after pregnancy. The source of this sequence is a female donor with multiple sclerosis, enrolled in a pregnancy study. The V gene is TRBV2, the J gene TRBJ2-3; unclear D gene. The CDR3 is CASSEYTDTQYF. Written as DNA, the CDR3 is TGTGCCAGCAGTGAATATACAGATACGCAGTATTTT.